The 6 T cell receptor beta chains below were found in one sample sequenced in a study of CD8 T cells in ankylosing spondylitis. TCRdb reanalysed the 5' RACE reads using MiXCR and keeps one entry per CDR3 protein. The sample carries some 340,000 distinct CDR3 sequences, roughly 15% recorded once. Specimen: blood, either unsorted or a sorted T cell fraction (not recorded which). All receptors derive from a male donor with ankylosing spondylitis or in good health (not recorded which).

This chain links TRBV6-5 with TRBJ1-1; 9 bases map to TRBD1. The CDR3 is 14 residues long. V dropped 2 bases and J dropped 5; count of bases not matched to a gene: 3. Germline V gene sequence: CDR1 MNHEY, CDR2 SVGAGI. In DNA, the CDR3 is TGTGCCAGCAGTTACCTCGGGACAGGGACTGAAGCTTTCTTT. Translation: CASSYLGTGTEAFF.

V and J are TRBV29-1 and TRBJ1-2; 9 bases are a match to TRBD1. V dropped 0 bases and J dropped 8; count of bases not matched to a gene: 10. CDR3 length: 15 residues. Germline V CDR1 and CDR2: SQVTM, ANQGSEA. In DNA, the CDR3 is TGCAGCGTTGAAGATCTAGGGACAGGGAGGTTCGGCTACACCTTC. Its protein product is CSVEDLGTGRFGYTF.

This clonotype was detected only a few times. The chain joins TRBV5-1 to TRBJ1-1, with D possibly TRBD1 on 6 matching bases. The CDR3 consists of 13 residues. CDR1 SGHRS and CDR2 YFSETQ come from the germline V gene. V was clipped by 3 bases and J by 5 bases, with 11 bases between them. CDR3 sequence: CASSSRGVTEAFF. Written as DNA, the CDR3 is TGCGCCAGCAGCTCGAGGGGGGTTACTGAAGCTTTCTTT. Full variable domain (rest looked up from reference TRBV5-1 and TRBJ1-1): KAGVTQTPRYLIKTRGQQVTLSCSPISGHRSVSWYQQTPGQGLQFLFEYFSETQRNKGNFPGRFSGRQFSNSRSEMNVSTLELGDSALYLCASSSRGVTEAFFGQGTRLTVV.

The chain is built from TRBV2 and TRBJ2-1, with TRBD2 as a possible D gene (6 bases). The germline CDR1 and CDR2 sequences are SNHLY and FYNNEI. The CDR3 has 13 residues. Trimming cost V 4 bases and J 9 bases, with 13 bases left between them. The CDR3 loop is CASSGDWGGEQFF. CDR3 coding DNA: TGTGCCAGCAGTGGCGACTGGGGAGGTGAGCAGTTCTTC.

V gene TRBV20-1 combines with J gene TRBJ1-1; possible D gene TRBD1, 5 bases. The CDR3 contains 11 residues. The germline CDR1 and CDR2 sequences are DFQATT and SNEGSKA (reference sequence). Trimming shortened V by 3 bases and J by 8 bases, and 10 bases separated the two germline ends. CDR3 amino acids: CSARGGVEAFF. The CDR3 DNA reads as TGCAGTGCTAGGGGGGGGGTCGAAGCTTTCTTT.

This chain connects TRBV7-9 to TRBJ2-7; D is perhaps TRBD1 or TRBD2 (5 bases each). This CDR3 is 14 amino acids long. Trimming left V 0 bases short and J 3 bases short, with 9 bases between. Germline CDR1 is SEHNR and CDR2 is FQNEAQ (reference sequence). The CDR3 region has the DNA TGTGCCAGCAGCTTAGCGGGACGAAACTACGAGCAGTACTTC. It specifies CASSLAGRNYEQYF.